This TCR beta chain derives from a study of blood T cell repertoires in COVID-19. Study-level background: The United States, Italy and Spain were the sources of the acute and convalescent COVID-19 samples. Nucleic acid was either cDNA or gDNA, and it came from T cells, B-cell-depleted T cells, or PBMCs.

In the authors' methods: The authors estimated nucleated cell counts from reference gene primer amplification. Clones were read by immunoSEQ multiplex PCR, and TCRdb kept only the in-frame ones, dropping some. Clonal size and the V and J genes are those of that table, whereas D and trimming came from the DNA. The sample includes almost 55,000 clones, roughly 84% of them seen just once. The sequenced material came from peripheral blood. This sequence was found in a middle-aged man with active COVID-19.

CDR3: CASSFRGIPEAFF. The CDR3 DNA sequence: TGTGCCAGCAGCTTTCGCGGGATCCCTGAAGCTTTCTTT. This chain connects TRBV11-2 to TRBJ1-1; D gene unclear. The CDR3 consists of 13 residues. V lost 3 bases and J lost 6, with 11 bases in between. From germline, CDR1 is SGHAT and CDR2 FQNNGV.